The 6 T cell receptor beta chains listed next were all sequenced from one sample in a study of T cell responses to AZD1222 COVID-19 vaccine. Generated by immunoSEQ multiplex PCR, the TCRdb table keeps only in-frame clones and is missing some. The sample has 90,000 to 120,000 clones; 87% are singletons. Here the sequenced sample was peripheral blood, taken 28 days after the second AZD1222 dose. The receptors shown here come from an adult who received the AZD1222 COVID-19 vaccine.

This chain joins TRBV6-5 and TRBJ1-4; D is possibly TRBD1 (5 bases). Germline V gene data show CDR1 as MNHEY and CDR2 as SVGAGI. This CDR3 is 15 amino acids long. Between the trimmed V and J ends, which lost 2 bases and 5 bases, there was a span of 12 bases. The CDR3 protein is CASSYGTQQNEKLFF. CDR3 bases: TGTGCCAGCAGTTACGGGACGCAACAGAATGAAAAACTGTTTTTT.

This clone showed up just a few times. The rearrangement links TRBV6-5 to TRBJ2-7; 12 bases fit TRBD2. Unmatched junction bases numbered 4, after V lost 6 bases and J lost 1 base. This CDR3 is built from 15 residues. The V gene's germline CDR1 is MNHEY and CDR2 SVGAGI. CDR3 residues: CASSLTSGGSYEQYF. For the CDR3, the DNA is TGTGCCAGCAGCTTGACTAGCGGGGGATCCTACGAGCAGTACTTC.

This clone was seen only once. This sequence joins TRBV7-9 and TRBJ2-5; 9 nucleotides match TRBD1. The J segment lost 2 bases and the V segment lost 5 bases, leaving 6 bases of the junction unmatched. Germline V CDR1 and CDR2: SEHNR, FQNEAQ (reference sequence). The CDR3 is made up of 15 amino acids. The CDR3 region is CASSPRDRVQETQYF. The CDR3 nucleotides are TGTGCCAGCAGCCCAAGGGACAGGGTACAAGAGACCCAGTACTTC.

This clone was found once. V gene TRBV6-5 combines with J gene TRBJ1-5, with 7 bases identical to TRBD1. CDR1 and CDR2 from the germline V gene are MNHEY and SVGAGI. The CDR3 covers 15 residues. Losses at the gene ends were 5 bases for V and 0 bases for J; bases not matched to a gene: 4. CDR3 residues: CASSRTGVSNQPQHF. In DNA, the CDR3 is TGTGCCAGCAGTCGGACAGGTGTTAGCAATCAGCCCCAGCATTTT.

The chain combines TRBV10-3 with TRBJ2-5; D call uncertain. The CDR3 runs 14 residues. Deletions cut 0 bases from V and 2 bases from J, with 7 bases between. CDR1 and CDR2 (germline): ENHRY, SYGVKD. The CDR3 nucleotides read TGTGCCATCAGTGAGTCGTTAGCACAAGAGACCCAGTACTTC. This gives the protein CAISESLAQETQYF.

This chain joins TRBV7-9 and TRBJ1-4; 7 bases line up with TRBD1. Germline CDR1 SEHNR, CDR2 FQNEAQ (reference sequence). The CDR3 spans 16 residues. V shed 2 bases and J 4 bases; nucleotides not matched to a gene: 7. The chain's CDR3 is CASSLPGTAYNEKLFF. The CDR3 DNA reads TGTGCCAGCAGCTTACCGGGGACAGCTTATAATGAAAAACTGTTTTTT.